This TCR beta chain is from a study of radiation and T cells in renal cell carcinoma. Study-wide findings and caveats: Baseline intratumoral clonotype presence is unknown without pretreatment biopsies. From baseline, blood top tumor clonotypes peaked at 2 weeks post-radiation.

Stated time point: blood 4 weeks post-SBRT, at nephrectomy. As to treatment: 15 Gy SBRT to primary tumor, nephrectomy 4 weeks later. Nephrectomy followed 15 Gy stereotactic body radiation by 4 weeks. The patient's renal cell carcinoma had clear cell pathology. Data came from immunoSEQ multiplex PCR; TCRdb stores just in-frame clones and leaves some out. The sample records about 83,000 clones, approximately 87% being singletons. Regarding this clone: Its antigen is undetermined.

The CDR3 is made up of 16 amino acids. The germline V gene has CDR1 LGHNA and CDR2 YSLEER. The V and J ends lost 0 bases and 5 bases respectively, with 11 bases between them. The TCR comes from a woman in her sixties with renal cell carcinoma. The V call is TRBV4-3, the J call TRBJ2-6; D unclear. Specimen: blood, collected from a patient whose treatment included radiotherapy and nephrectomy. The CDR3, as DNA: TGCGCCAGCAGCCAAGACCCCCCTCGGAGGGCCAACGTCCTGACTTTC. Translation: CASSQDPPRRANVLTF.